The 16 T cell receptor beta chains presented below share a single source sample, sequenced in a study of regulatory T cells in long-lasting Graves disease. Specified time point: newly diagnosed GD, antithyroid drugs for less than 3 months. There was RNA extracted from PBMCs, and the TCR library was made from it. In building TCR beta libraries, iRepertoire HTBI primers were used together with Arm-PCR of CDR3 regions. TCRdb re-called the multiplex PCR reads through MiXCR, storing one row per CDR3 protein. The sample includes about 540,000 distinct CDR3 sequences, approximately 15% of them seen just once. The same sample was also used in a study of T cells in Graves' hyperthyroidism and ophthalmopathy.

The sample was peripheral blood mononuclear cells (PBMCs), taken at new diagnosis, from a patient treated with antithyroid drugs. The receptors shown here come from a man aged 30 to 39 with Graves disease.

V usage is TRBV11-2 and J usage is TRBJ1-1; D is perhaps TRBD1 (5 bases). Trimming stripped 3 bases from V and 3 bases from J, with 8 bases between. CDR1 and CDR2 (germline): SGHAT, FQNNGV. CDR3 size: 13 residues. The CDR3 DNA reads TGTGCCAGCAGCTTTCCAGGGTACACTGAAGCTTTCTTT. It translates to CASSFPGYTEAFF.

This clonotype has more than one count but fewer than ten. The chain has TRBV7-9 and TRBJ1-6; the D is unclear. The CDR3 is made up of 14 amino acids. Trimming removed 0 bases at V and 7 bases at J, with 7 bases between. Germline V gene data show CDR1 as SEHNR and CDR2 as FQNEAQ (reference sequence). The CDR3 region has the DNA TGTGCCAGCAGCTTAGCTTGGCGGAATTCACCCCTCCACTTT. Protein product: CASSLAWRNSPLHF.

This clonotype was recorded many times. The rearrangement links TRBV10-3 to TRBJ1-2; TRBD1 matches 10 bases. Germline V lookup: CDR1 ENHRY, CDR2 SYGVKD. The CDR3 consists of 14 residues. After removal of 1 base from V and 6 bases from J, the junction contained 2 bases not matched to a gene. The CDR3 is CAISEFGTGDGYTF. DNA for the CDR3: TGTGCCATCAGTGAGTTCGGGACAGGGGATGGCTACACCTTC.

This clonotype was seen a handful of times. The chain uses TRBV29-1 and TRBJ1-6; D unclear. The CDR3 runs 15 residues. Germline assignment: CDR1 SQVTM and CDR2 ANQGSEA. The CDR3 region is CRPIFRPEKNSPLHF. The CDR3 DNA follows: TGCAGACCGATCTTTCGGCCCGAGAAAAATTCACCCCTCCACTTT.

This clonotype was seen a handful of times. Written as DNA, the CDR3 is TGCGCCTCCCAGGACCAGAAAGGCTCCACCGGGGAGCTGTTTTTT. Protein sequence: CASQDQKGSTGELFF. This sequence joins TRBV10-1 and TRBJ2-2; D gene uncertain. The CDR3 runs 15 residues. Deletions cut 11 bases from V and 4 bases from J, with 20 bases between. CDR1 and CDR2 (germline): WNHNN, SYGVQD (reference sequence).

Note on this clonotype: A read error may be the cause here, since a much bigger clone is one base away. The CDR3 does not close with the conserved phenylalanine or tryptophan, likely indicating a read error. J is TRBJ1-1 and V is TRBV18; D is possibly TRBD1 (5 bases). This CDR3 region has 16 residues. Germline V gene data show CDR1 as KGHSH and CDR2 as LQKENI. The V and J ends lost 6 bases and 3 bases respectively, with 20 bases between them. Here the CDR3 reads CASSTTAGTGDTEAFL. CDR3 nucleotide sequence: TGTGCCAGCTCGACAACGGCCGGGACTGGCGACACTGAAGCTTTCCTT.

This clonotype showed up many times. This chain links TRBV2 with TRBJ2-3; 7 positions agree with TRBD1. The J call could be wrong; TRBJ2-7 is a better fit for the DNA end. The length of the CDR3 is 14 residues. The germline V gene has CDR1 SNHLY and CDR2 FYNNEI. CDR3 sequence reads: CASSVRQGGYEQYF. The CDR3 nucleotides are TGTGCCAGCAGTGTTAGACAGGGTGGCTACGAGCAGTACTTC.

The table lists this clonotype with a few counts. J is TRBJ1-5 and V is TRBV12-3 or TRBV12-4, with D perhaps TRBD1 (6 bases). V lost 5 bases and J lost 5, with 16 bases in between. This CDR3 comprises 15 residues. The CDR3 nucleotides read TGTGCCAGCAGTGGGGGGGCAGGGGTTGATCAGCCCCAGCATTTT. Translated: CASSGGAGVDQPQHF.

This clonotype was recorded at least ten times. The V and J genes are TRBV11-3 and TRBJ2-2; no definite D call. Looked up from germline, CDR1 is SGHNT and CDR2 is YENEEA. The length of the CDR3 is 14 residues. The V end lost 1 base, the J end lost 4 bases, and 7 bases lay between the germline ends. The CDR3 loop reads CASSLGTTTGELFF. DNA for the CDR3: TGTGCCAGCAGCTTAGGTACAACCACCGGGGAGCTGTTTTTT.

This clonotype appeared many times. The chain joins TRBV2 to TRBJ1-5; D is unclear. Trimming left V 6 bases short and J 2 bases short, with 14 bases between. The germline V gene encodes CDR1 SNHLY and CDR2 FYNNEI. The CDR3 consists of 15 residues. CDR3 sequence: CASRWGEGRNQPQHF. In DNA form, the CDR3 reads TGTGCCAGCAGGTGGGGTGAAGGTCGCAATCAGCCCCAGCATTTT. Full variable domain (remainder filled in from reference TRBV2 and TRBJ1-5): EPEVTQTPSHQVTQMGQEVILRCVPISNHLYFYWYRQILGQKVEFLVSFYNNEISEKSEIFDDQFSVERPDGSNFTLKIRSTKLEDSAMYFCASRWGEGRNQPQHFGDGTRLSIL.

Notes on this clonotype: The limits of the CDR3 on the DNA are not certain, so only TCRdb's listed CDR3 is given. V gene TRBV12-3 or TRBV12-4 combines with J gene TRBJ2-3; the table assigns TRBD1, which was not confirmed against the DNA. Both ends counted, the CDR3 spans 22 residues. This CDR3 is CASSLGTSYEQYFGPGTDTQYF.

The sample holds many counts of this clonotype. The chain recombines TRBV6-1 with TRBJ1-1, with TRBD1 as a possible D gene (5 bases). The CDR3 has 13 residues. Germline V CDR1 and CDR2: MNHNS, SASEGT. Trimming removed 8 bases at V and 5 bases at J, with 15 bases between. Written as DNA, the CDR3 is TGTGCCAGCCGAGCGACAGATCGGACTGAAGCTTTCTTT. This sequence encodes CASRATDRTEAFF.

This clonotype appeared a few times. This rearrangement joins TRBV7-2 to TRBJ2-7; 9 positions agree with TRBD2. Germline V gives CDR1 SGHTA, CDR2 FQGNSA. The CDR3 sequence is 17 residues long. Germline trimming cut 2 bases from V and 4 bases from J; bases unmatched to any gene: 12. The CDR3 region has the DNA TGTGCCAGCAGCTTATTGGCTTTCGCGGGAGGGCTGTACGAGCAGTACTTC. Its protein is CASSLLAFAGGLYEQYF.

The CDR3 here is CSVESDSNQPQHF. In DNA, the CDR3 is TGCAGCGTTGAATCCGATAGCAATCAGCCCCAGCATTTT. The V and J genes are TRBV29-1 and TRBJ1-5; no clear D gene. This CDR3 has 13 amino acids. V was pared by 2 bases and J by 0 bases, with 5 bases between. Germline CDR1 is SQVTM and CDR2 is ANQGSEA. The full variable domain, completed using reference TRBV29-1 and TRBJ1-5, is SAVISQKPSRDICQRGTSLTIQCQVDSQVTMMFWYRQQPGQSLTLIATANQGSEATYESGFVIDKFPISRPNLTFSTLTVSNMSPEDSSIYLCSVESDSNQPQHFGDGTRLSIL.

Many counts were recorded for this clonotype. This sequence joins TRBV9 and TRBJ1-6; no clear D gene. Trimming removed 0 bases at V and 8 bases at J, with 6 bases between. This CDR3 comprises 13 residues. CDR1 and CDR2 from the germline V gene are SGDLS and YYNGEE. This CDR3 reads CASSVARDSPLHF. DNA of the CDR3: TGTGCCAGCAGCGTAGCTAGGGATTCACCCCTCCACTTT.

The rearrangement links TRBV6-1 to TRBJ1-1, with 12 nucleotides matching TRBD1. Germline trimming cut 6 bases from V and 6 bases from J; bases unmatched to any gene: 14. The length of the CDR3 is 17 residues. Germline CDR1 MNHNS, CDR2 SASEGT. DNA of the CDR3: TGTGCCAGCAGGACTTCGGGACAGGGGGCCGATAGGGCTGAAGCTTTCTTT. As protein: CASRTSGQGADRAEAFF.